The T cell receptor (beta chain) under discussion was sequenced for a study of radiotherapy plus CTLA-4 blockade in lung cancer. About the research overall: Overall, around 18% of patients showed an objective response, while 25% to 35% attained disease control. Study-wide points: Tumor-derived TCR clones expanded in blood after radiotherapy plus ipilimumab.

The CDR3 has 15 residues. CDR1 and CDR2 from the germline V gene are SSHAT and FNYEAQ (reference sequence). TCRdb keeps only in-frame clones here, not all; method: immunoSEQ multiplex PCR. The sample consists of tens of thousands of clones, approximately 80% of them appearing once. Notes on this clone: Its antigen is not known. Its ends do not fully match the called genes, so a read error is possible.

The chain employs TRBV7-7 and TRBJ2-5; D perhaps matches TRBD1 (5 bases). Sequences were derived from peripheral blood, sampled from a patient treated with radiotherapy plus ipilimumab. This sequence was found in a human donor with non-small cell lung cancer who had a complete response to radiotherapy plus ipilimumab. CDR3 nucleotides: TGTGCTAGCAGCTCAACGATGGGCAGGGAAGAGACCCAGTACTTC. Encoded protein: CASSSTMGREETQYF.